Below, 3 T cell receptor beta chains from the same sample are listed, as sequenced in a study of Ad26.COV2.S vaccination and SARS-CoV-2 variants. Profiling relied on immunoSEQ multiplex PCR, and the TCRdb table lists in-frame clones only, not all of them. The table includes about 440,000 clones, around 88% detected once. The treatment was: around 19 received Ad26.COV2.S at low or high dose, single or two shots; about 5 received placebo; per-sample allocation not given. The study sampled participants on day 63 after the first vaccine or placebo injection. The sample was peripheral blood, taken in a trial of Ad26.COV2.S vaccine versus placebo. All receptors derive from a person aged 18 to 59 who received the Ad26.COV2.S COVID-19 vaccine or a placebo.

V usage is TRBV19 and J usage is TRBJ1-2; TRBD1 might be the D (5 bases). V was shortened by 1 base and J by 8 bases, with 11 bases between the two germline ends. There are 13 residues in the CDR3. Germline lookup yields CDR1 LNHDA and CDR2 SQIVND (reference sequence). DNA for the CDR3: TGTGCCAGTAGTATAGGATGGGGGACCGGCTACACCTTC. It encodes CASSIGWGTGYTF.

The V gene is TRBV9, the J gene TRBJ2-3, with D possibly TRBD1 on 6 matching bases. The V end lost 1 base, the J end lost 4 bases, and 10 bases lay between the germline ends. Germline V gene sequence: CDR1 SGDLS, CDR2 YYNGEE. This CDR3 is built from 14 residues. The CDR3 region has the DNA TGTGCCAGCAGCGTATTAGGGGGATCAGATACGCAGTATTTT. Its protein product is CASSVLGGSDTQYF.

The V and J genes are TRBV7-9 and TRBJ1-2; D gene unclear. Trimming cost V 4 bases and J 2 bases, with 8 bases left between them. The germline V gene encodes CDR1 SEHNR and CDR2 FQNEAQ (reference sequence). The CDR3 is 13 residues long. CDR3 nucleotides: TGTGCCAGCAGCTCAGGCAGAAACTATGGCTACACCTTC. This gives the protein CASSSGRNYGYTF.